This TCR beta chain was documented in a study of cytomegalovirus exposure and HLA in healthy donors (dated by TCRdb to about 2017). At the level of the whole study: In an earlier analysis of approximately 640 of the donors, 276 Gb of sequence data and 100 million or so unique TCR beta sequences from 180 million or so T cells were reported. All discovery cohort repertoires had been generated using a single sequencing platform. Besides the first cohort of some 670 subjects, a separate validation cohort made up of over 100 different subjects was used. Across 398 genotyped donors of the cohort, an average of approximately 220,000 unique TCR beta nucleotide sequences per donor were sequenced, and around 19% of those sequences were non-productive. High-throughput TCR immunosequencing, statistical association of individual TCRs with disease status, and machine learning were combined to predict cytomegalovirus infection status. Donor age, sex, ethnicity and CMV serostatus were compiled alongside the repertoire data. A later genetic analysis took genome-wide SNP genotypes for about 55% of the roughly 700 donors and used that subset as a discovery cohort. Both class I and class II loci were covered by HLA typing, at four-digit resolution. The study aimed to test whether cataloging public T cell receptors could reveal signatures of past pathogen exposure. The later analysis used no new phenotypic data to find candidate immune exposures, relying instead on TCR beta sequences and their occurrence across donors. An early release covering around 630 HLA-typed donors comprised 250 to 350 gigabases of sequencing data and tens of millions of unique TCR sequences. Of the 398 genotyped donors, about 80% fell in the genetic ancestry cluster associated with self-reported Caucasian donors. Five DR-DQ haplotypes were treated as single units for association and clustering because of strong linkage in the cohort. The number of typed donors differed by locus: about 620-630 for A, B, C, DRB1 and DQB1; approximately 520 for DQA1; 606 for DPA1; and about 470 for DPB1. In an earlier analysis of 500 to 650 of the donors, high-throughput TCR beta sequencing was used to judge whether each TCR beta V gene segment behaved as functional or pseudogenic. The T cell repertoires of several hundred subjects were profiled by immunosequencing and related to cytomegalovirus serostatus. A later analysis re-analyzed previously published TCR beta repertoires from about 730 donors and added high-resolution HLA genotyping to study TCR occurrence patterns. Results and caveats for the whole study, not just this receptor: Roughly uniform sequencing depth across donors was assumed in presence/absence analyses, although this assumption may not hold. Across donors, most TCR sequences were observed very rarely, whereas some public TCRs were present in many individuals. In a later analysis, HLA-associated TCR beta chains showed more clonal expansion and lower generation probabilities than non-associated chains that were equally common. Fewer than 20 rarely observed V segments, including chromosome 9 orphons, were excluded from the earlier analysis of some 590 of the donors because counts were too low. In vitro tests confirmed that a few of the cytomegalovirus-associated TCR beta chains recognize cytomegalovirus antigens. According to a later analysis, most CMV-associated TCR beta chains appeared to be HLA-restricted, and the HLA associations seemed to be driven largely by CMV exposure. CMV serostatus was the only immune exposure information available for the cohort. Only TCR beta chains were sequenced in this cohort, and the absence of alpha or paired-chain data limited detectable features. According to the authors, the approach could potentially be generalized to other disease states and immunological phenotypes. In both the original and validation cohorts, the classifier was reported to diagnose cytomegalovirus status with high specificity and sensitivity. In a later analysis, the rate of TCR association differed among HLA loci, with DRB1 alleles having the most associated TCRs and HLA-C alleles having the fewest. A further reported finding was that TCR beta sequences accurately predicted the HLA-A and HLA-B alleles for most subjects in the first cohort. Correlated functional status among segregating V segments might reflect linkage disequilibrium, but an unknown experimental factor could not be ruled out. Several of the top co-occurrence clusters appeared to be linked to parvovirus B19, influenza, CMV and Epstein-Barr virus, according to a later analysis. An earlier analysis of approximately 530 of the donors showed that most TCR beta V segments appeared in productive rearrangements either about 90% or about 30% of the time, which broadly matched IMGT annotations. The study gave a list of under 200 TCR beta chains associated with cytomegalovirus. Specific HLA alleles were associated with 15,000 to 20,000 TCR beta sequences at a false discovery rate of 0.05 in a later analysis. A cluster of highly shared sequence variants was judged likely to represent a technical artifact of the sequencing pipeline. Some IMGT-functional V segments, including TRBV6-2 and TRBV6-3, could not be distinguished by the 87-base-pair reads and were therefore excluded. Assigning TCR associations to individual alleles was difficult when HLA alleles, especially DR and DQ, strongly co-occurred. Compared with the roughly 700-donor mean, donors in an Asian-associated ancestry cluster had fewer N-insertions in productive TCRs, according to a later genetic analysis. Because HLA typing was missing for some donors at each locus, association tests included only the typed subset. In a later genetic analysis, a missense DCLRE1C variant was associated with V-gene and J-gene trimming of TCR beta chains, and the association was replicated in an independent cohort.

Notes on this clone: Its antigen is currently not known. No base quality information exists; no much larger clone differs at one position.

The V end gives up 5 bases and the J end 0 bases, leaving 7 bases in the junction not matched to a gene. The CDR3 sequence holds 15 residues, the cysteine and phenylalanine included. The only DNA kept is the CDR3, 45 bases in frame from the first base. CDR1 is given as SGHTA and CDR2 as FQGNSA, both from the germline V gene. The cohort comprised some 680 healthy bone marrow donors. At the time of sampling, all cohort members were nominally healthy, though unrecorded immune exposures were likely present. The donor tested CMV seropositive and was one of the 289 seropositive cohort members. Each donor provided a peripheral blood sample, and peripheral blood mononuclear cells were used for TCR beta sequencing. Genomic DNA extraction from the blood cell samples was performed with the Qiagen DNeasy Blood Extraction Kit. The receptor library was made with the immunoSEQ multiplex PCR assay. For the multiplex PCR, a mixture combining 60 forward primers for TCR Vbeta segments and 13 reverse primers for TCR Jbeta segments was used. The CDR3 region of rearranged TCR beta genes was amplified from genomic DNA by a multiplex PCR assay. The amplified TCR beta libraries were sequenced on the Illumina HiSeq System as 87-base-pair reads. The paper's data handling went like this. Across the roughly 640 repertoires, a later analysis counted tens of millions of unique TCR beta chains, roughly 11 million of which were shared by at least two donors. Raw reads were error-corrected and collapsed into unique sequences by a nearest-neighbor algorithm in which closely related sequences were merged to remove PCR and sequencing errors. CDR3 sequences were aligned to IMGT reference sequences to assign V, D and J gene segments. For a sequence to be retained, a match of at least six nucleotides was required to both a V gene segment and a J gene segment. Rearrangements were classified as productive when the CDR3 lacked stop codons and remained in frame with V and J, and all other rearrangements were classified as non-productive. Following IMGT convention, CDR3 was defined as the stretch from the second conserved V-encoded cysteine up to the conserved J-encoded phenylalanine. Sequences without an unambiguous match to a single V gene segment were excluded from the earlier analysis of several hundred of the donors. In an earlier analysis of 587 of the donors, V segments were called functional above 56.7% productive rearrangements and were called segregating when the between-donor standard deviation exceeded 5%. A statistical classification framework was developed to diagnose cytomegalovirus status using the catalog of TCR beta chain sequences. In a later analysis, V and J genes were assigned by comparing TCR nucleotide sequences against IMGT/GENE-DB human TR gene sequences. Using the TCRdist pipeline, a later analysis assigned CDR3 sequences along with most-parsimonious VDJ recombination scenarios. In a later analysis, every TCR beta chain was defined by the combination of its CDR3 amino acid sequence and its V-gene family, and reads without a unique V-gene family were dropped. In a later analysis, a few hundred highly shared, low-generation-probability nucleotide sequences were removed to address suspected cross-contamination and a sequencing artifact. In a later analysis, a clonal expansion index for each public chain was calculated from normalized within-repertoire ranks of inferred template counts. In a later analysis, generation probabilities were computed using a VDJ recombination model fitted to out-of-frame rearrangements, and the results were checked against IGoR. Hypergeometric tests were used in a later analysis to score TCR-TCR, TCR-HLA and TCR-CMV co-occurrence, with a repertoire-size bias correction applied to the TCR pairs. In a later analysis, false discovery rates were estimated by permuting HLA or CMV assignments 20 times. In a later analysis, co-occurring TCRs were grouped using DBSCAN, and TCRdist sequence similarity was added for clustering within HLA-allele-positive subsets. Repertoires with fewer than 30,000 or more than 120,000 public chains, plus five repertoires with anomalous nucleotide sharing, were excluded from co-occurrence clustering. TCRdb stores this immuneACCESS table with in-frame sequences only. Part of the clones is absent; in the studies checked, under half of the shortfall reflects unresolved V genes, and no reason is known for the rest. Clone size and V and J calls were adopted from that table, with D and trimming inferred from the DNA. The sample includes about 160,000 clones, with 82% observed a single time. In total, the top ten clones hold 1.5% of the sample.

Sequenced material: PBMCs. The chain was built from TRBV7-2 and TRBJ2-7; 7 bases in the junction line up with TRBD2. The TCR was taken from a girl aged 10-17 years in good health and CMV-seropositive. The CDR3 protein is CASSRGGANSYEQYF. The nucleotide sequence is given as TGTGCCAGCAGCCGGGGAGGGGCTAACTCCTACGAGCAGTACTTC.